A single sample is the source of the 3 T cell receptor beta chains below, sequenced in a study of T cell responses to AZD1222 COVID-19 vaccine. The method was immunoSEQ multiplex PCR; TCRdb's version includes in-frame clones alone and lacks a portion of them. The table shows about 140,000 clones, with roughly nine tenths occurring only once. Source: peripheral blood, taken 28 days after the second dose of the MenACWY control vaccine. The receptor source for this set is an adult who received the MenACWY meningococcal vaccine as a control.

This chain uses TRBV6-2 or TRBV6-3 with TRBJ2-5, with 8 bases that match TRBD2. V shed 5 bases and J 6 bases; nucleotides not matched to a gene: 8. The CDR3 has 14 amino acids. Germline V gene lookup returns CDR1 MNHEY and CDR2 SVGEGT. The CDR3 region has the DNA TGTGCCAGCAGTCCCCCGGGGGGGCCGAAGACCCAGTACTTC. It yields the protein CASSPPGGPKTQYF.

This chain's CDR3 is CASSQSLRIRHSPLHF. CDR3 in DNA: TGCGCCAGCAGTCAATCCCTAAGGATCAGGCATTCACCCCTCCACTTT. V is TRBV23-1 and J is TRBJ1-6; unclear D gene. TRBV23-1 carries the ORF label, with uncertain function. V was pared by 0 bases and J by 8 bases, with 14 bases between. CDR3 size: 16 residues.

The V call is TRBV25-1, the J call TRBJ2-6; D is unclear. This CDR3 has 16 amino acids. Trimming pared 0 bases from V and 0 bases from J, leaving 6 bases between. Looked up from germline, CDR1 is MGHDK and CDR2 is SYGVNS. CDR3 amino acids: CASSEYADSGANVLTF. The CDR3 DNA is TGTGCCAGCAGTGAATATGCGGACTCTGGGGCCAACGTCCTGACTTTC.